Each of the 25 T cell receptor beta chains below was sequenced from the same sample in a study of T cells expressing NK-cell markers. Following a re-call of the 5' RACE reads, TCRdb has one entry per CDR3 protein and lacks DNA. The sample holds more than 400,000 distinct CDR3 sequences. The specimen sequenced was blood T cells: a sorted CD56 or NKG2C T cell subset, CD4+ or CD8+ T cells, or bulk PBMC T cells (not recorded which). All receptors come from a woman between 18 and 69 years old in good health.

The gene calls are TRBV15 and TRBJ1-2. The germline CDR1 and CDR2 sequences are LNHNV and YYDKDF (reference sequence). The CDR3 contains 14 residues. The CDR3 protein is CATSRERGNYGYTF.

The chain carries TRBV6-2 or TRBV6-3 and TRBJ2-1. This CDR3 spans 14 amino acids. The germline V gene has CDR1 MNHEY and CDR2 SVGEGT. CDR3 sequence: CASSISVLSNEQFF.

The CDR3 here is CSVRGWPYNEQFF. The chain employs TRBV29-1 and TRBJ2-1; TCRdb calls TRBD1, which cannot be checked without DNA. Germline V lookup: CDR1 SQVTM, CDR2 ANQGSEA. The CDR3 is 13 amino acids.

The V call is TRBV12-3 or TRBV12-4, the J call TRBJ2-2. This CDR3 has 15 residues. Here the CDR3 reads CASSFRVSSAGELFF.

CDR3 sequence: CASSQGPQTQYF. The V call is TRBV3-1, the J call TRBJ2-5. Germline V gives CDR1 LGHDT, CDR2 YNNKEL (reference sequence). CDR3 length equals 12 residues.

The gene calls are TRBV19 and TRBJ1-1; TCRdb returns TRBD1, unconfirmable since there is no DNA. The CDR3 loop spans 15 amino acids. The germline V gene has CDR1 LNHDA and CDR2 SQIVND (reference sequence). CDR3 loop: CASSSTGVGNTEAFF.

The genes are TRBV19 and TRBJ1-1. CDR3 size: 12 residues. Germline-derived CDR1 and CDR2 are LNHDA and SQIVND (reference sequence). The CDR3: CASSIGGSEAFF.

The chain is built from TRBV5-4 and TRBJ1-6; the D gene TCRdb calls, TRBD1, cannot be checked with no DNA. The CDR3 covers 14 residues. In germline, CDR1 is SGHNT, CDR2 YYREEE (reference sequence). CDR3 sequence: CASSSLNSGSPLHF.

V gene TRBV5-1 combines with J gene TRBJ2-5; TCRdb designates TRBD1, a call that cannot be tested without DNA. There are 13 residues in the CDR3. The germline gives CDR1 SGHRS, CDR2 YFSETQ. CDR3 in amino acids: CASGPGRQETQYF.

The rearrangement links TRBV12-3 or TRBV12-4 to TRBJ1-6; lacking DNA, the TRBD1 call made by TCRdb goes unchecked. The CDR3 is 13 residues long. The CDR3 region is CASSIDRNSPLHF.

The chain carries TRBV5-1 and TRBJ2-2; TCRdb reports TRBD2, a call that lacks DNA to check it against. The CDR3 extends over 16 amino acids. The germline CDR1 and CDR2 sequences are SGHRS and YFSETQ. This CDR3 is CASSARAREGTGELFF. The variable domain in full, completed from reference TRBV5-1 and TRBJ2-2, reads KAGVTQTPRYLIKTRGQQVTLSCSPISGHRSVSWYQQTPGQGLQFLFEYFSETQRNKGNFPGRFSGRQFSNSRSEMNVSTLELGDSALYLCASSARAREGTGELFFGEGSRLTVL.

J is TRBJ2-5 and V is TRBV12-3 or TRBV12-4. The CDR3 length is 14 residues. The CDR3 is CASSLEGTQETQYF.

The chain uses TRBV5-1 and TRBJ2-3; lacking DNA, the TRBD1 call made by TCRdb goes unchecked. The CDR3 sequence is 18 residues long. CDR1 SGHRS and CDR2 YFSETQ come from the germline V gene. CDR3 residues: CASSLGLAGDQVEDTQYF. Supplemented by reference TRBV5-1 and TRBJ2-3, the full variable domain reads KAGVTQTPRYLIKTRGQQVTLSCSPISGHRSVSWYQQTPGQGLQFLFEYFSETQRNKGNFPGRFSGRQFSNSRSEMNVSTLELGDSALYLCASSLGLAGDQVEDTQYFGPGTRLTVL.

This CDR3 reads CASSYSSAGVETQYF. The chain is built from TRBV6-2 or TRBV6-3 and TRBJ2-5; TCRdb lists TRBD1, though no DNA is available to test this call. Germline lookup yields CDR1 MNHEY and CDR2 SVGEGT. The CDR3 length is 15 residues.

The chain couples TRBV20-1 to TRBJ2-1; TCRdb names TRBD1, which stays unverified in the absence of DNA. This CDR3 is built from 13 residues. The germline V gene encodes CDR1 DFQATT and CDR2 SNEGSKA (reference sequence). CDR3 protein: CSAPGGPGNEQFF.

This chain joins TRBV9 and TRBJ1-2; absent DNA, TCRdb's TRBD1 call cannot be checked. This CDR3 region has 17 residues. Looked up from germline, CDR1 is SGDLS and CDR2 is YYNGEE. CDR3 protein: CASSPDPGTGANYGYTF.

This sequence joins TRBV5-4 and TRBJ2-1; there is no DNA to check the TCRdb D call of TRBD2. Per the germline V gene, CDR1 is SGHNT and CDR2 is YYREEE (reference sequence). The CDR3 is 15 residues long. The CDR3 here is CASAASSGVYNEQFF.

The gene calls are TRBV29-1 and TRBJ2-1. The CDR3 is 12 amino acids. Germline V gene sequence: CDR1 SQVTM, CDR2 ANQGSEA. CDR3 protein: CSVQRVTDEQFF.

The chain's CDR3 is CASSLAGTGELNEQFF. The chain is built from TRBV5-6 and TRBJ2-1; TCRdb outputs TRBD1, but without DNA this stays unchecked. Germline lookup yields CDR1 SGHDT and CDR2 YYEEEE. CDR3 length: 16 amino acids.

The chain links TRBV5-1 to TRBJ2-3. Germline values: CDR1 SGHRS, CDR2 YFSETQ. This CDR3 is built from 11 residues. The CDR3 protein is CASSLVNTQYF.

V is TRBV7-6 and J is TRBJ2-5; TCRdb's D call, TRBD2, is unchecked because there is no DNA. This CDR3 region has 18 residues. In germline, CDR1 is SGHVS, CDR2 FNYEAQ. The CDR3 sequence: CASSPDGTSGDLWETQYF.

The chain carries TRBV9 and TRBJ1-1; TCRdb indicates TRBD1, and absent DNA this call remains unverified. The CDR3 has 15 residues. Looked up from germline, CDR1 is SGDLS and CDR2 is YYNGEE. The CDR3 spells CASSVEATGGHEAFF. Looking up the rest from reference TRBV9 and TRBJ1-1 gives the full variable domain: DSGVTQTPKHLITATGQRVTLRCSPRSGDLSVYWYQQSLDQGLQFLIQYYNGEERAKGNILERFSAQQFPDLHSELNLSSLELGDSALYFCASSVEATGGHEAFFGQGTRLTVV.

The CDR3 sequence: CSVKDAGTGDEKLFF. The V call is TRBV29-1, the J call TRBJ1-4; no DNA is available, so the TRBD1 call from TCRdb remains unchecked. The CDR3 loop spans 15 amino acids. Germline assignment: CDR1 SQVTM and CDR2 ANQGSEA.

The rearrangement joins TRBV20-1 to TRBJ2-1; TCRdb indicates TRBD1, and absent DNA this call remains unverified. CDR1 and CDR2 from the germline V gene are DFQATT and SNEGSKA (reference sequence). The length of the CDR3 is 14 residues. CDR3 region: CSARSPRGAGEQFF.

This CDR3 reads CASRRDLLGYTF. The J gene is TRBJ1-2, the V gene TRBV6-5. Germline values: CDR1 MNHEY, CDR2 SVGAGI. CDR3 size: 12 residues.